The 12 T cell receptor beta chains below come from one sample, sequenced in a study of T cell responses to AZD1222 COVID-19 vaccine. The method was immunoSEQ multiplex PCR; TCRdb's version includes in-frame clones alone and lacks a portion of them. The sample carries some 110,000 clones, 70% to 90% recorded once. Sequences were derived from peripheral blood, sampled 28 days after the second AZD1222 dose. These receptors came from an adult who received the AZD1222 COVID-19 vaccine.

The chain couples TRBV19 to TRBJ2-7; D not certain. V lost 5 bases and J lost 2, with 10 bases in between. This CDR3 region has 13 residues. The germline CDR1 and CDR2 sequences are LNHDA and SQIVND (reference sequence). The CDR3 region has the DNA TGTGCCAGTAGTCCGGACCTAGCCTACGAGCAGTACTTC. As protein: CASSPDLAYEQYF.

CDR3: CASSPNGRVLHF. The CDR3 nucleotides read TGTGCCAGCAGCCCGAACGGTAGAGTCCTCCACTTT. This chain uses TRBV5-4 with TRBJ1-6; D gene ambiguous. This CDR3 region has 12 residues. Germline assignment: CDR1 SGHNT and CDR2 YYREEE (reference sequence). Between the trimmed V and J ends, which lost 4 bases and 15 bases, there was a span of 14 bases.

J is TRBJ1-1 and V is TRBV7-9, with D possibly matching TRBD1 (5 bases). V was cut by 7 bases and J by 3 bases, with 9 bases left in between. The CDR3 length is 12 residues. From germline, CDR1 is SEHNR and CDR2 FQNEAQ (reference sequence). This CDR3 reads CASNRLDTEAFF. CDR3 nucleotides: TGTGCCAGCAACAGGCTCGACACTGAAGCTTTCTTT.

CDR3 sequence: CASSLAENSPLHF. CDR3 coding DNA: TGTGCCAGCAGCTTAGCGGAGAATTCACCCCTCCACTTT. This chain uses TRBV11-2 with TRBJ1-6, with unresolved D. This CDR3 has 13 amino acids. Germline CDR1 is SGHAT and CDR2 is FQNNGV. With 1 base removed from V and 7 bases from J, the gap between germline ends came to 5 bases.

This sequence joins TRBV5-6 and TRBJ1-1, with 8 bases matching TRBD1. This CDR3 comprises 14 residues. V was pared by 2 bases and J by 7 bases, with 7 bases of the junction left unmatched. Germline V lookup: CDR1 SGHDT, CDR2 YYEEEE. CDR3 residues: CASSFPDRVGEAFF. The CDR3 nucleotides read TGTGCCAGCAGCTTCCCGGACAGGGTGGGTGAAGCTTTCTTT.

This chain uses TRBV7-2 with TRBJ2-3, with D unclear. CDR1 is SGHTA, CDR2 FQGNSA, per germline. This CDR3 spans 14 amino acids. Trimming pared 5 bases from V and 3 bases from J, leaving 12 bases between. This chain's CDR3 is CASSQFGATDTQYF. The CDR3 DNA follows: TGTGCCAGCAGCCAATTCGGCGCGACAGATACGCAGTATTTT.

This rearrangement joins TRBV29-1 to TRBJ2-3, with D maybe TRBD1 (5 bases). Per the germline V gene, CDR1 is SQVTM and CDR2 is ANQGSEA. The CDR3 runs to 13 residues. V was cut by 2 bases and J by 5 bases, with 11 bases left in between. In DNA form, the CDR3 reads TGCAGCGTTGAACCGGCAGGGATAGATACGCAGTATTTT. It yields the protein CSVEPAGIDTQYF.

This clone appeared a few times. The chain joins TRBV10-3 to TRBJ2-1, with TRBD2 matching 9 bases. CDR1 and CDR2 from the germline V gene are ENHRY and SYGVKD. CDR3 length equals 15 residues. V lost 7 bases, J lost 1 base, and 5 bases stayed unmatched. CDR3 bases: TGTGCCATCACCGGTAGCGGGGGATCCTACAATGAGCAGTTCTTC. It encodes CAITGSGGSYNEQFF.

The table lists this clone with a few counts. The chain recombines TRBV21-1 with TRBJ2-3; TRBD1 reflects the table's D call only, with no check against the DNA. TRBV21-1 represents a pseudogene. The CDR3 loop spans 12 amino acids. The CDR3 protein is CASGPPVDTQYF. For the CDR3, the DNA is TGTGCCAGCGGGCCCCCGGTGGATACGCAGTATTTT.

This chain uses TRBV5-6 with TRBJ1-1; tentative D call: TRBD1 (5 bases). The germline CDR1 and CDR2 sequences are SGHDT and YYEEEE. The CDR3 is 15 residues long. V lost 0 bases to trimming and J lost 0 bases, with 9 bases between them. CDR3 bases: TGTGCCAGCAGCTTGGGGGGCAATGTGAACACTGAAGCTTTCTTT. Amino acid sequence: CASSLGGNVNTEAFF.

This chain links TRBV9 with TRBJ2-3; 11 bases are a match to TRBD2. The J segment lost 0 bases and the V segment lost 3 bases, leaving 15 bases of the junction unmatched. The CDR3 is 20 residues long. Germline V gives CDR1 SGDLS, CDR2 YYNGEE. CDR3 DNA sequence: TGTGCCAGCAGCGCGACTAGCGGGAAAAGGGGGGGGACTAGCACAGATACGCAGTATTTT. It translates to CASSATSGKRGGTSTDTQYF. The entire variable domain, with the rest obtained from reference TRBV9 and TRBJ2-3, is as follows: DSGVTQTPKHLITATGQRVTLRCSPRSGDLSVYWYQQSLDQGLQFLIQYYNGEERAKGNILERFSAQQFPDLHSELNLSSLELGDSALYFCASSATSGKRGGTSTDTQYFGPGTRLTVL.

This chain joins TRBV4-1 and TRBJ2-7, with a possible D match to TRBD1 (6 bases). Trimming pared 2 bases from V and 3 bases from J, leaving 11 bases between. The CDR3 runs to 14 residues. Germline CDR1 MGHRA, CDR2 YSYEKL. CDR3 protein: CASSQSQGLYEQYF. In DNA form, the CDR3 reads TGCGCCAGCAGCCAATCTCAGGGGCTCTACGAGCAGTACTTC.